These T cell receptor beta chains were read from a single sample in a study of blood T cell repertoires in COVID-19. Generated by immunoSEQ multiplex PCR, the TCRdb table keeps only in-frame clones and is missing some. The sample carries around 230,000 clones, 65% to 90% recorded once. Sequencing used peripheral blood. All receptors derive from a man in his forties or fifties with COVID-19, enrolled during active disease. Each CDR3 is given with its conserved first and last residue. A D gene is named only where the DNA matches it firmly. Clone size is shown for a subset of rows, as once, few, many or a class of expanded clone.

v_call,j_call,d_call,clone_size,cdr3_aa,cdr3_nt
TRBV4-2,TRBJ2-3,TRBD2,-,CASSSRTSGVNTQYF,TGTGCCAGCAGCTCTCGGACTAGCGGGGTAAATACGCAGTATTTT
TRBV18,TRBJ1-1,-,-,CASSPDLGARTEAFF,TGTGCCAGCTCACCAGATCTGGGGGCGCGGACTGAAGCTTTCTTT
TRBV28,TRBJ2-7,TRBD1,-,CASSSGTGRWEQYF,TGTGCCAGCAGTTCCGGGACAGGGCGTTGGGAGCAGTACTTC
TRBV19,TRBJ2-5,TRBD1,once,CASSMTGVGETQYF,TGTGCCAGTAGTATGACAGGGGTTGGGGAGACCCAGTACTTC
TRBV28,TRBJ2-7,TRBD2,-,CASSLSQRGEWEQYF,TGTGCCAGCAGTTTATCCCAGCGGGGGGAGTGGGAGCAGTACTTC
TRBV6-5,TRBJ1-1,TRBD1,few,CASSTGGPEAFF,TGTGCCAGCAGTACAGGGGGCCCTGAAGCTTTCTTT
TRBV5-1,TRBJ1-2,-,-,CASSLAGGLNYGYTF,TGCGCCAGCAGCTTGGCCGGGGGGCTGAACTATGGCTACACCTTC
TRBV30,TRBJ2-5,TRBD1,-,CASYRGQETQYF,TGTGCCTCATACAGGGGGCAAGAGACCCAGTACTTC
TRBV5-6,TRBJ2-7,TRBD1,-,CASSYDRDSYEQYF,TGTGCCAGCAGTTACGACAGGGATTCCTACGAGCAGTACTTC
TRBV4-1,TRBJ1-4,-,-,CASSQLAGIREKLFF,TGCGCCAGCAGCCAACTTGCGGGGATTCGCGAAAAACTGTTTTTT
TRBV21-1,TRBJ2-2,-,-,CASSNTGGLGTGELFF,TGTGCCAGCAGCAACACAGGGGGGCTCGGAACCGGGGAGCTGTTTTTT
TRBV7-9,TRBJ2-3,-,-,CASSLGTISTDTQYF,TGTGCCAGCAGCTTAGGTACAATCAGCACAGATACGCAGTATTTT
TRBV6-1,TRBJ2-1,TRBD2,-,CASSGLGLAGPKSNEQFF,TGTGCCAGCAGTGGCTTAGGACTAGCGGGGCCAAAAAGCAATGAGCAGTTCTTC
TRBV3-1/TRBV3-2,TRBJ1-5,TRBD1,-,CASSWTGGNQPQHF,TGTGCCAGCAGCTGGACAGGGGGGAATCAGCCCCAGCATTTT
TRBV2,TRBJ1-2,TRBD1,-,CASSETGLAGYTF,TGTGCCAGCAGTGAGACAGGGTTGGCGGGCTACACCTTC
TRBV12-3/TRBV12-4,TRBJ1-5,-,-,CASSNHTGEPQHF,TGTGCCAGCAGTAATCACACCGGAGAGCCCCAGCATTTT
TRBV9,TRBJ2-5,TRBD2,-,CASSVGTSGGEGETQYF,TGTGCCAGCAGCGTAGGAACTAGCGGGGGGGAGGGAGAGACCCAGTACTTC
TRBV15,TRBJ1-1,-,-,CATSRTALNTEAFF,TGTGCCACCAGCAGGACAGCATTGAACACTGAAGCTTTCTTT
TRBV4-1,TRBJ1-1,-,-,CASSRQENTEAFF,TGCGCCAGCAGCCGACAGGAGAACACTGAAGCTTTCTTT
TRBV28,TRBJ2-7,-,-,CASTSRRGSSYEQYF,TGTGCCAGCACCTCTAGACGGGGTAGCTCCTACGAGCAGTACTTC
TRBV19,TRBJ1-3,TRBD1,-,CASSLTGVSGNTIYF,TGTGCCAGTAGTCTGACAGGGGTCTCTGGAAACACCATATATTTT
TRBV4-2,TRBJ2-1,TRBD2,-,CASSQTSGGGNEQFF,TGTGCCAGCAGCCAGACTAGCGGGGGAGGGAATGAGCAGTTCTTC
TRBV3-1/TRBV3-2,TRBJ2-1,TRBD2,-,CASNQRGLNEQFF,TGTGCCAGCAACCAGCGGGGGCTCAATGAGCAGTTCTTC
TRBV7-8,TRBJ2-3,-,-,CASSLELASTDTQYF,TGTGCCAGCAGCTTAGAATTAGCTAGCACAGATACGCAGTATTTT
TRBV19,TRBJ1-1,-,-,CASSIDRDGAEAFF,TGTGCCAGTAGTATAGATCGGGATGGGGCTGAAGCTTTCTTT
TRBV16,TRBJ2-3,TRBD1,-,CASSTQGKADTQYF,TGTGCCAGCAGCACACAGGGGAAGGCAGATACGCAGTATTTT
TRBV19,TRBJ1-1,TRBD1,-,CASSIRFDRGNTEAFF,TGTGCCAGTAGTATAAGGTTCGACAGGGGGAACACTGAAGCTTTCTTT
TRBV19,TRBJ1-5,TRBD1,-,CASSTRQGGQPQHF,TGTGCCAGTAGTACCCGACAGGGGGGTCAGCCCCAGCATTTT
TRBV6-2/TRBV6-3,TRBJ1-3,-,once,CASSRIGSSGNTIYF,TGTGCCAGCAGCCGCATTGGCTCCTCTGGAAACACCATATATTTT
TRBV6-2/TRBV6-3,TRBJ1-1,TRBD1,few,CASSYSGRGIGTEAFF,TGTGCCAGCAGTTACTCGGGCAGGGGGATCGGTACTGAAGCTTTCTTT
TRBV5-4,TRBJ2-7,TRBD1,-,CASSGTGDYEQYF,TGTGCCAGCAGTGGGACAGGGGACTACGAGCAGTACTTC
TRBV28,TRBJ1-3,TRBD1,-,CASSPPGQGRGNTIYF,TGTGCCAGCAGTCCGCCTGGACAGGGGCGCGGAAACACCATATATTTT
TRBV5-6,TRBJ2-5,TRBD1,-,CASNLRGQGRETQYF,TGTGCCAGCAACCTTCGGGGACAGGGGAGGGAGACCCAGTACTTC
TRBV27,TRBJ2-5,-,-,CASSLTRLYQETQYF,TGTGCCAGCAGTTTAACCCGACTGTACCAAGAGACCCAGTACTTC
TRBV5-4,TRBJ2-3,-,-,CASSKTDQDTQYF,TGTGCCAGCAGCAAGACAGATCAAGATACGCAGTATTTT
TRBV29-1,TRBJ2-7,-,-,CSVETGRPYEQYF,TGCAGCGTTGAGACAGGAAGGCCCTACGAGCAGTACTTC
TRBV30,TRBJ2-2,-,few,CAWSVETGELFF,TGTGCCTGGAGTGTCGAGACCGGGGAGCTGTTTTTT
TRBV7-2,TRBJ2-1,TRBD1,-,CASSLQGAREQFF,TGTGCCAGCAGCTTACAGGGGGCGCGCGAGCAGTTCTTC
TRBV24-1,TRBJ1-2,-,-,CATSDGTGALGYTF,TGTGCCACCAGTGATGGAACAGGAGCCCTTGGCTACACCTTC
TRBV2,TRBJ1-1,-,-,CASSDRGLGPTEAFF,TGTGCCAGCAGTGATAGGGGACTGGGGCCCACTGAAGCTTTCTTT
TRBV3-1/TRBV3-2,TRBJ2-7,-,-,CASSPGQSSYEQYF,TGTGCCAGCAGCCCCGGACAGAGCTCCTACGAGCAGTACTTC
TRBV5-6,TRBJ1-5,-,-,CASSLVHSEPQHF,TGTGCCAGCAGCTTGGTCCACAGTGAGCCCCAGCATTTT
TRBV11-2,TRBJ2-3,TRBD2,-,CASSSPRTSGLTDTQYF,TGTGCCAGCAGCTCTCCGAGGACTAGCGGCCTCACAGATACGCAGTATTTT
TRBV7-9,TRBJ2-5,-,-,CASSFGRRETQYF,TGTGCCAGCAGCTTCGGCAGGAGGGAGACCCAGTACTTC